This T cell receptor beta chain was sequenced during a study of OX40 agonist ivuxolimab in advanced cancers. The germline V gene has CDR1 MGHRA and CDR2 YSYEKL. The CDR3 extends over 13 amino acids. Deletions cut 0 bases from V and 5 bases from J, with 7 bases between. Comments on this clone: The antigen is undetermined.

TCRdb's copy holds only in-frame clones and misses some; the assay was immunoSEQ multiplex PCR. The table shows about 15,000 clones, with 80% to 95% occurring only once. Study conclusions and caveats: CD4+ T cells averaged fewer expanded clones than CD8+ T cells. CD4+ and CD8+ blood T cells expanded clonally by week 6 at 0.1 to 3.0 mg/kg.

Blood got drawn at baseline, again on cycle 4 day 1, and then on cycle 7 day 1. The material sequenced was CD4+ or CD8+ T cells sorted from blood, taken in a trial of the OX40 agonist ivuxolimab. The clonotype originates from an adult with an advanced solid tumor such as melanoma, head and neck, liver or kidney cancer. The gene calls are TRBV4-1 and TRBJ1-2; D unclear. The CDR3 is CASSQDLGYGYTF. The CDR3 DNA sequence: TGCGCCAGCAGCCAAGATCTGGGGTATGGCTACACCTTC.